Listed below are T cell receptor beta chains from one sample, sequenced in a study of CD8 T cells in Susac syndrome. TCRdb redid the calling of the immunoSEQ multiplex PCR reads with MiXCR, one entry per CDR3 protein. This repertoire shows under 200,000 distinct CDR3 sequences, approximately 95% found once; its top ten account for about 0.15%. Sequencing input: CD8+ T cells from PBMCs. The receptors here all came from a human donor with multiple sclerosis. Each CDR3 is given with its conserved first and last residue. A D gene is named only where the DNA matches it firmly. Size is stated for part of the rows, as once, few or many counts, or as a class when the clone is expanded.

j_call: TRBJ1-1; v_call: TRBV7-8; clone_size: .; d_call: .; cdr3_aa: CASSFGLGNTEAFF; cdr3_nt: TGTGCCAGCAGCTTCGGACTTGGGAACACTGAAGCTTTCTTT
j_call: TRBJ2-3; v_call: TRBV2; clone_size: .; d_call: .; cdr3_aa: CASNTRPGDIKSTDTQYF; cdr3_nt: TGTGCCAGCAATACCCGCCCAGGGGATATTAAGAGCACAGATACGCAGTATTTT
j_call: TRBJ2-1; v_call: TRBV6-5; clone_size: .; d_call: .; cdr3_aa: CASSYNPRGDEQFF; cdr3_nt: TGTGCCAGCAGTTACAATCCCAGGGGTGATGAGCAGTTCTTC
j_call: TRBJ2-2; v_call: TRBV9; clone_size: .; d_call: .; cdr3_aa: CASSVVAGTQNTGELFF; cdr3_nt: TGTGCCAGCAGCGTAGTTGCCGGAACCCAGAACACCGGGGAGCTGTTTTTT
j_call: TRBJ1-2; v_call: TRBV9; clone_size: .; d_call: .; cdr3_aa: CASSAFGGYTF; cdr3_nt: TGTGCCAGCAGTGCATTCGGGGGCTACACCTTC
j_call: TRBJ2-7; v_call: TRBV27; clone_size: .; d_call: TRBD2; cdr3_aa: CASSVTSGTHEQYF; cdr3_nt: TGTGCCAGCAGTGTCACTAGCGGGACTCACGAGCAGTACTTC
j_call: TRBJ2-7; v_call: TRBV9; clone_size: .; d_call: .; cdr3_aa: CASSVGTDSYEQYF; cdr3_nt: TGTGCCAGCAGCGTAGGGACGGATTCCTACGAGCAGTACTTC
j_call: TRBJ2-7; v_call: TRBV29-1; clone_size: .; d_call: TRBD1; cdr3_aa: CSVEATLRTGVYEQYF; cdr3_nt: TGCAGCGTTGAAGCAACCCTTAGGACAGGGGTCTACGAGCAGTACTTC
j_call: TRBJ2-7; v_call: TRBV29-1; clone_size: .; d_call: TRBD1; cdr3_aa: CSVAGTGGSYEQYF; cdr3_nt: TGCAGCGTTGCGGGGACAGGGGGCAGCTACGAGCAGTACTTC
j_call: TRBJ2-5; v_call: TRBV6-1; clone_size: once; d_call: TRBD1; cdr3_aa: CASILTGERETQYF; cdr3_nt: TGTGCCAGCATACTAACAGGGGAGCGGGAGACCCAGTACTTC
j_call: TRBJ2-3; v_call: TRBV5-1; clone_size: .; d_call: .; cdr3_aa: CASSLVLAVGPRDTQYF; cdr3_nt: TGCGCCAGCAGCTTGGTCCTAGCCGTTGGCCCCAGGGATACGCAGTATTTT
j_call: TRBJ2-1; v_call: TRBV5-1; clone_size: .; d_call: .; cdr3_aa: CASSLYSRLVEQFF; cdr3_nt: TGCGCCAGCAGCTTGTATTCGAGGTTGGTAGAGCAGTTCTTC
j_call: TRBJ2-1; v_call: TRBV7-2; clone_size: .; d_call: TRBD1; cdr3_aa: CASSLAQGVYNEQFF; cdr3_nt: TGTGCCAGCAGCTTAGCGCAGGGGGTCTACAATGAGCAGTTCTTC
j_call: TRBJ2-7; v_call: TRBV11-2; clone_size: once; d_call: .; cdr3_aa: CASGPTVLTYEQYF; cdr3_nt: TGTGCCAGCGGCCCTACTGTACTCACCTACGAGCAGTACTTC
j_call: TRBJ1-2; v_call: TRBV19; clone_size: .; d_call: TRBD1; cdr3_aa: CASRDSPDGYTF; cdr3_nt: TGTGCCAGCCGGGACAGCCCAGATGGCTACACCTTC
j_call: TRBJ2-6; v_call: TRBV30; clone_size: .; d_call: .; cdr3_aa: CAWSVGVGANVLTF; cdr3_nt: TGTGCCTGGAGTGTGGGGGTCGGGGCCAACGTCCTGACTTTC
j_call: TRBJ1-2; v_call: TRBV29-1; clone_size: .; d_call: TRBD1; cdr3_aa: CSVLGGANYGYTF; cdr3_nt: TGCAGCGTCCTAGGGGGCGCGAACTATGGCTACACCTTC
j_call: TRBJ2-5; v_call: TRBV28; clone_size: .; d_call: .; cdr3_aa: CASQTGLQETQYF; cdr3_nt: TGTGCCAGCCAAACAGGGCTCCAAGAGACCCAGTACTTC
j_call: TRBJ2-4; v_call: TRBV29-1; clone_size: .; d_call: TRBD1; cdr3_aa: CSVSGTELAKNIQYF; cdr3_nt: TGCAGCGTGTCCGGGACAGAACTAGCCAAAAACATTCAGTACTTC
j_call: TRBJ2-1; v_call: TRBV12-3/TRBV12-4; clone_size: .; d_call: .; cdr3_aa: CASSFVSSYNEQFF; cdr3_nt: TGTGCCAGCAGTTTCGTTAGCTCCTACAATGAGCAGTTCTTC